A selection of T cell receptor beta chains follows, all from one sample in a study of OX40 agonist ivuxolimab in advanced cancers. The repertoire was sequenced with immunoSEQ multiplex PCR; TCRdb's copy has only in-frame clones and lacks some. Here the sample spans roughly 70,000 clones, about 84% being singletons. This specimen was CD4+ or CD8+ T cells sorted from blood, taken in a trial of the OX40 agonist ivuxolimab. The receptors come from an adult with an advanced solid tumor such as melanoma, head and neck, liver or kidney cancer. CDR3s include the opening cysteine and the closing phenylalanine or tryptophan. Each record gives: J gene, D gene, V gene, clone size, CDR3 protein, CDR3 DNA. A D gene is named only where the DNA matches it firmly. Some rows have no size entry. The others give once, few or many, or a class for an expanded clone.

TRBJ2-1	-	TRBV29-1	-	CSVTATYNEQFF	TGCAGCGTTACGGCTACCTACAATGAGCAGTTCTTC
TRBJ2-2	-	TRBV10-3	-	CAIRGLEAGELFF	TGTGCCATCAGAGGGTTGGAGGCCGGGGAGCTGTTTTTT
TRBJ2-3	-	TRBV19	-	CASKMRGGPSTDTQYF	TGTGCCAGTAAGATGAGGGGGGGGCCGAGCACAGATACGCAGTATTTT
TRBJ2-3	-	TRBV5-6	-	CASSLGLDTQYF	TGTGCCAGCAGCTTGGGGCTAGATACGCAGTATTTT
TRBJ1-5	-	TRBV19	-	CASSSGIQHF	TGTGCCAGCTCCTCGGGTATCCAGCATTTT
TRBJ1-5	TRBD1	TRBV2	-	CASSRQGTRSNQPQHF	TGTGCCAGCAGTAGACAGGGAACTCGGAGCAATCAGCCCCAGCATTTT
TRBJ2-5	-	TRBV7-5	-	CARSLEDRATSGETQYF	TGTGCCAGAAGCTTAGAGGACAGGGCTACGAGTGGCGAGACCCAGTACTTC
TRBJ1-1	-	TRBV6-5	once	CASIEGREAFF	TGTGCCAGCATCGAGGGAAGAGAAGCTTTCTTT
TRBJ1-2	-	TRBV19	-	CASNFRRNYGYTF	TGTGCCAGTAACTTTAGACGGAACTATGGCTACACCTTC
TRBJ2-7	-	TRBV7-9	-	CASSSPYEQYF	TGTGCCAGCAGCTCTCCCTACGAGCAGTACTTC
TRBJ2-5	-	TRBV29-1	-	CSARRGPETQYF	TGCAGCGCGCGGAGGGGGCCTGAGACCCAGTACTTC
TRBJ2-5	-	TRBV7-2	-	CASSGTPETQYF	TGTGCCAGCAGCGGGACCCCGGAGACCCAGTACTTC
TRBJ2-7	TRBD2	TRBV4-2	-	CASSLQLSLGGLGDYEQYF	TGTGCCAGCAGCCTTCAGTTATCCTTGGGAGGGCTTGGTGACTACGAGCAGTACTTC
TRBJ1-4	-	TRBV4-3	few	CASSHHPWEGANEKLFF	TGCGCCAGCAGCCACCACCCGTGGGAAGGGGCTAATGAAAAACTGTTTTTT
TRBJ1-5	TRBD1	TRBV19	once	CASRGSYSNQPQHF	TGTGCCAGCAGGGGGAGTTACAGCAATCAGCCCCAGCATTTT
TRBJ2-3	TRBD1	TRBV15	-	CATSRDNRGTTDTQYF	TGTGCCACCAGCAGAGATAACAGGGGTACCACAGATACGCAGTATTTT
TRBJ1-5	-	TRBV15	few	CATSRDAGHGQPQHF	TGTGCCACCAGCAGAGATGCAGGGCATGGGCAGCCCCAGCATTTT
TRBJ2-7	TRBD2	TRBV19	-	CASSSAGTRIHEQYF	TGTGCCAGTAGTTCAGCCGGGACTAGGATCCACGAGCAGTACTTC
TRBJ2-1	-	TRBV19	-	CASSIGPPEGGPYNEQFF	TGTGCCAGTAGTATAGGCCCCCCGGAAGGGGGTCCCTACAATGAGCAGTTCTTC
TRBJ2-1	TRBD2	TRBV5-1	-	CASELLKRRGKPGLAGLTDEQFF	TGCGCCAGCGAGCTCCTCAAACGGCGTGGGAAACCGGGACTAGCGGGGCTCACCGATGAGCAGTTCTTC
TRBJ2-3	TRBD2	TRBV5-1	-	CASRLAGNTDTQYF	TGCGCCAGTCGACTAGCGGGAAACACAGATACGCAGTATTTT
TRBJ2-5	TRBD2	TRBV29-1	once	CSVQRTSGISETQYF	TGCAGCGTCCAAAGGACTAGCGGGATATCAGAGACCCAGTACTTC
TRBJ2-5	TRBD2	TRBV5-1	-	CASSFGTSGGQETQYF	TGCGCCAGCAGCTTCGGTACTAGCGGGGGGCAAGAGACCCAGTACTTC
TRBJ1-2	-	TRBV2	-	CASSEWGGPSNYGYTF	TGTGCCAGCAGTGAATGGGGAGGGCCGTCGAACTATGGCTACACCTTC
TRBJ2-2	-	TRBV6-1	-	CASIGLTQNTGELFF	TGTGCCAGCATCGGGCTGACCCAGAACACCGGGGAGCTGTTTTTT
TRBJ1-3	-	TRBV11-2	-	CASSSYIRSGNTIYF	TGTGCCAGCAGCTCCTACATACGCTCTGGAAACACCATATATTTT
TRBJ1-1	-	TRBV5-1	-	CASSLYGGQGTEAFF	TGCGCCAGCAGCTTGTATGGTGGTCAGGGGACTGAAGCTTTCTTT
TRBJ1-2	-	TRBV6-1	-	CASSSPGQGVGGYTF	TGTGCCAGCAGTTCCCCGGGACAAGGGGTCGGGGGCTACACCTTC
TRBJ1-3	-	TRBV5-1	-	CASSLGGADGNTIYF	TGCGCCAGCAGCTTGGGAGGGGCAGACGGAAACACCATATATTTT
TRBJ2-7	-	TRBV7-9	few	CASSSAGPLYEQYF	TGTGCCAGCAGCTCGGCCGGTCCTCTCTACGAGCAGTACTTC
TRBJ1-6	TRBD1	TRBV19	once	CASSIRGLANSPLHF	TGTGCCAGTAGTATCAGGGGGCTGGCTAATTCACCCCTCCACTTT
TRBJ1-2	-	TRBV4-2	-	CASSQSARINYGYTF	TGTGCCAGCAGCCAGTCCGCTCGGATTAACTATGGCTACACCTTC
TRBJ2-7	-	TRBV6-5	-	CASSDYYEQYF	TGTGCCAGCAGTGACTACTACGAGCAGTACTTC
TRBJ1-2	-	TRBV7-2	few	CASSLGSIRDYGYTF	TGTGCCAGCAGCTTAGGAAGCATCCGGGACTATGGCTACACCTTC
TRBJ2-5	-	TRBV5-1	-	CASSLASRGSQETQYF	TGCGCCAGCAGCTTGGCCAGCCGAGGTTCCCAAGAGACCCAGTACTTC
TRBJ1-3	-	TRBV7-2	-	CASSAGGTLNTIYF	TGTGCCAGCAGCGCAGGTGGGACTCTGAACACCATATATTTT
TRBJ1-1	-	TRBV19	-	CASMRAGPWTEAFF	TGTGCCAGTATGAGGGCGGGTCCGTGGACTGAAGCTTTCTTT
TRBJ2-7	-	TRBV29-1	once	CSVPNQDRAYEQYF	TGCAGCGTTCCCAACCAGGACAGAGCATACGAGCAGTACTTC
TRBJ2-1	TRBD2	TRBV7-2	-	CASSLVAGGSYNEQFF	TGTGCCAGCAGCTTAGTAGCGGGGGGTTCCTACAATGAGCAGTTCTTC
TRBJ2-2	-	TRBV6-6	-	CASSYPEGAGNGELFF	TGTGCCAGCAGTTACCCTGAAGGGGCGGGTAACGGGGAGCTGTTTTTT
TRBJ1-4	-	TRBV15	-	CATSRGTLTNEKLFF	TGTGCCACCAGCAGAGGGACCTTAACTAATGAAAAACTGTTTTTT
TRBJ1-2	-	TRBV6-5	-	CASSERQVIHGYTF	TGTGCCAGCAGTGAACGACAGGTGATCCATGGCTACACCTTC
TRBJ1-2	-	TRBV6-5	-	CASSPGGNGYTF	TGTGCCAGCAGTCCCGGGGGGAATGGCTACACCTTC
TRBJ2-2	TRBD1	TRBV6-1	-	CASTRDRVTGELFF	TGTGCCAGCACCCGGGACAGGGTCACCGGGGAGCTGTTTTTT
TRBJ2-3	-	TRBV18	-	CASSPSNRANTQYF	TGTGCCAGCTCACCATCAAACAGGGCAAATACGCAGTATTTT